These T cell receptor beta chains were read from a single sample in a study of blood T cell repertoires in COVID-19. TCRdb keeps only in-frame clones here, not all; method: immunoSEQ multiplex PCR. The table records about 150,000 clones, around 80% of them present only once. Material for sequencing was peripheral blood. These receptor sequences come from a man in his 60s with acute or convalescent COVID-19. The CDR3 runs from the conserved cysteine through the conserved F or W. A D gene is named only where the DNA matches it firmly. Expanded clones get a size class; other rows say once, few or many, or leave the size out.

TRBV5-5,-,TRBJ2-1,TRBD1,CASGRGSGGYNEQFF,TGTGCCAGCGGCCGGGGTTCAGGGGGCTACAATGAGCAGTTCTTC
TRBV10-3,-,TRBJ2-5,TRBD1,CAISAQDRGLNDF,TGTGCCATCAGTGCCCAAGACAGGGGGCTGAACGACTTC
TRBV24-1,-,TRBJ2-1,TRBD1,CATSAPGTGVNEQFF,TGTGCCACCAGTGCCCCCGGGACAGGGGTCAATGAGCAGTTCTTC
TRBV5-5,-,TRBJ2-7,TRBD1,CASSIQGAEQYF,TGTGCCAGCAGCATACAGGGGGCCGAGCAGTACTTC
TRBV15,-,TRBJ2-7,TRBD2,CATSKASGAYEQYF,TGTGCCACCAGCAAGGCTAGCGGCGCCTACGAGCAGTACTTC
TRBV4-1,-,TRBJ2-3,-,CASSKERGTQRTDTQYF,TGCGCCAGCAGCAAAGAGCGAGGGACTCAACGCACAGATACGCAGTATTTT
TRBV5-4,-,TRBJ1-6,-,CASSLDLSSYNSPLHF,TGTGCCAGCAGCTTGGACCTCAGCTCCTATAATTCACCCCTCCACTTT
TRBV7-9,-,TRBJ1-1,-,CASSYTLGAEAFF,TGTGCCAGCAGCTATACGCTTGGAGCTGAAGCTTTCTTT
TRBV14,few,TRBJ2-3,-,CASSPHQTIDTQYF,TGTGCCAGCAGCCCTCATCAGACTATAGATACGCAGTATTTT
TRBV4-3,-,TRBJ1-2,-,CASSQGTVRENYGYTF,TGCGCCAGCAGCCAAGGGACAGTGAGGGAGAACTATGGCTACACCTTC
TRBV3-1/TRBV3-2,-,TRBJ2-7,TRBD1,CASSPYAQGAYEQYF,TGTGCCAGCAGCCCTTACGCACAGGGGGCTTACGAGCAGTACTTC
TRBV12-5,-,TRBJ1-2,-,CASGAGTTNYGYTF,TGTGCTAGTGGGGCCGGGACAACTAACTATGGCTACACCTTC
TRBV3-1/TRBV3-2,-,TRBJ2-2,-,CASSRGLQNTGELFF,TGTGCCAGCAGCCGCGGGCTACAGAACACCGGGGAGCTGTTTTTT
TRBV14,-,TRBJ1-6,-,CASSSLNSPLHF,TGTGCCAGCAGTTCCTTGAATTCACCCCTCCACTTT
TRBV6-4,-,TRBJ1-2,-,CASSDSGYYGYTF,TGTGCCAGCAGTGATTCCGGGTACTATGGCTACACCTTC
TRBV5-4,-,TRBJ1-1,TRBD1,CASSLGARTGGTEAFF,TGTGCCAGCAGCTTGGGAGCTCGGACAGGGGGCACTGAAGCTTTCTTT
TRBV14,-,TRBJ1-3,-,CASRTTTGNSGNTIYF,TGTGCCAGCAGAACAACAACAGGGAACTCTGGAAACACCATATATTTT
TRBV9,few,TRBJ2-1,TRBD2,CASSYHSGGSYNEQFF,TGTGCCAGCAGCTACCATTCGGGAGGGTCCTACAATGAGCAGTTCTTC
TRBV7-3,-,TRBJ2-1,-,CASSLNENEQFF,TGTGCCAGCAGCTTAAACGAGAATGAGCAGTTCTTC
TRBV6-1,-,TRBJ2-7,TRBD2,CASSEQAGGAYEQYF,TGTGCCAGCAGTGAACAAGCGGGGGGTGCCTACGAGCAGTACTTC
TRBV19,-,TRBJ1-5,-,CASWNREMGNQPQHF,TGTGCCAGTTGGAACAGGGAGATGGGCAATCAGCCCCAGCATTTT
TRBV7-5,-,TRBJ2-3,-,CARSGGRRTSGSPTDTQYF,TGTGCCAGAAGCGGGGGCCGGAGGACTAGCGGGAGCCCCACAGATACGCAGTATTTT
TRBV6-9,once,TRBJ2-1,-,CASSYRGDLYNEQFF,TGTGCCAGCAGTTACAGGGGGGACCTCTACAATGAGCAGTTCTTC
TRBV6-2/TRBV6-3,-,TRBJ1-1,TRBD1,CASSRQGSLEAFF,TGTGCCAGCAGCCGACAGGGAAGCCTCGAAGCTTTCTTT
TRBV5-5,-,TRBJ1-6,-,CASSFVGADNSPLHF,TGTGCCAGCAGCTTTGTAGGGGCCGATAATTCACCCCTCCACTTT
TRBV23-1,-,TRBJ2-2,TRBD1,CASSQCSITGATGELFF,TGCGCCAGCAGTCAATGTAGTATAACAGGGGCAACCGGGGAGCTGTTTTTT
TRBV5-1,-,TRBJ2-2,TRBD2,CASSFPSGNTGELFF,TGCGCCAGCAGCTTCCCTAGCGGGAACACCGGGGAGCTGTTTTTT
TRBV6-5,-,TRBJ2-7,TRBD1,CASSHGQGRPYEQYF,TGTGCCAGCAGTCATGGACAGGGTCGACCCTACGAGCAGTACTTC
TRBV9,few,TRBJ1-3,-,CASSGAGETAIYF,TGTGCCAGCAGCGGGGCGGGGGAAACGGCCATATATTTT
TRBV20-1,-,TRBJ2-3,TRBD1,CSASPDRADTQYF,TGCAGTGCTAGTCCAGACAGGGCAGATACGCAGTATTTT